A single sample gave rise to the 4 T cell receptor beta chains below, sequenced in a study of cytomegalovirus exposure and HLA in healthy donors. This PCR relied on a set of 60 Vbeta primers and 13 Jbeta primers. Only in-frame clones appear in the TCRdb table, and some are missing; sequencing was by immunoSEQ multiplex PCR. The table has roughly 200,000 clones, 70% to 80% seen once. Sequencing was carried out using PBMCs. The receptor source for this set is an older woman in good health and CMV-seropositive.

The rearrangement links TRBV6-5 to TRBJ2-3; the match to TRBD2 covers 11 bases. Trimming took 0 bases from V and 8 from J; bases not matched to a gene: 7. CDR1 and CDR2 from the germline V gene are MNHEY and SVGAGI. CDR3 size: 16 residues. CDR3 amino acids: CASSYSGLAGGSTQYF. The CDR3 DNA follows: TGTGCCAGCAGTTACTCGGGTCTAGCGGGAGGAAGTACGCAGTATTTT.

The genes are TRBV5-1 and TRBJ2-7; tentatively, D is TRBD2 (6 bases). The CDR3 sequence is 13 residues long. The V and J ends lost 7 bases and 6 bases respectively, with 17 bases between them. Germline lookup yields CDR1 SGHRS and CDR2 YFSETQ. CDR3 in amino acids: CASGVGVGGEQYF. CDR3 coding DNA: TGCGCCAGCGGAGTAGGGGTGGGGGGCGAGCAGTACTTC.

The rearrangement links TRBV5-6 to TRBJ1-3; D call uncertain. The V gene lost 3 bases and the J gene lost 1 base, with 8 bases spanning the gap. Germline V gene sequence: CDR1 SGHDT, CDR2 YYEEEE. The CDR3 runs to 14 residues. The CDR3: CASSWGGSGNTIYF. For the CDR3, the DNA is TGTGCCAGCAGCTGGGGAGGGTCTGGAAACACCATATATTTT. Full variable domain (outside the CDR3, taken from reference TRBV5-6 and TRBJ1-3): DAGVTQSPTHLIKTRGQQVTLRCSPKSGHDTVSWYQQALGQGPQFIFQYYEEEERQRGNFPDRFSGHQFPNYSSELNVNALLLGDSALYLCASSWGGSGNTIYFGEGSWLTVV.

The chain combines TRBV5-6 with TRBJ2-7; 9 bases map to TRBD2. CDR3 length equals 16 residues. Per germline, CDR1 SGHDT and CDR2 YYEEEE. After removal of 0 bases from V and 3 bases from J, the junction contained 7 bases not matched to a gene. The CDR3 reads CASSLVARGGGYEQYF. CDR3 bases: TGTGCCAGCAGCTTGGTTGCGCGGGGGGGCGGCTACGAGCAGTACTTC.